The TCR beta chain described here comes from a study of shared T cell receptors in the human thymus. Clones were sequenced by immunoSEQ multiplex PCR, and TCRdb holds only the in-frame ones, with some missing. The sample records 500,000 to 550,000 clones, 78% being singletons. The germline V gene has CDR1 MGHDK and CDR2 SYGVNS. The CDR3 length is 15 residues. After removal of 7 bases from V and 5 bases from J, the junction contained 12 bases not matched to a gene. The same data also contributed to another study, on human thymus T cells.

Sequenced: thymocytes. The TCR sequence derives from a boy less than two years old with a congenital heart defect. This chain uses TRBV25-1 with TRBJ2-7; the match to TRBD1 covers 9 bases. CDR3 in amino acids: CASKSGTGRFNEQYF. The CDR3 DNA is TGTGCCAGCAAGTCCGGGACAGGGAGATTTAACGAGCAGTACTTC.